The 2 T cell receptor beta chains below were found in one sample sequenced in a study of cytomegalovirus exposure and HLA in healthy donors listed by TCRdb under 2017. The library was produced with the immunoSEQ multiplex PCR assay. For the multiplex PCR, a mixture combining 60 forward primers for TCR Vbeta segments and 13 reverse primers for TCR Jbeta segments was used. TCRdb mirrors the immuneACCESS table, restricted to in-frame sequences. Some clones are absent from its copies; in checked studies, under half trace to an unresolved V gene, and the reason for the others is unknown. The sample records approximately 93,000 clones, 75% to 85% of which are singletons. The top ten clonotypes cover approximately 3.3% of the sample. Sequenced input: PBMCs. The receptors stem from a male donor in good health and CMV-seropositive.

This clone has a single count. The CDR3 spells CASSSDRQGTTEAFF. The CDR3 coding sequence is TGTGCCAGCAGCTCTGATAGACAGGGAACCACTGAAGCTTTCTTT. The V call is TRBV7-9, the J call TRBJ1-1; the match to TRBD1 covers 7 bases. V shed 4 bases and J 4 bases; nucleotides not matched to a gene: 9. This CDR3 has 15 amino acids. CDR1 SEHNR and CDR2 FQNEAQ come from the germline V gene (reference sequence).

This clone was found once. The chain joins TRBV30 to TRBJ1-4, with a weak D call TRBD1 (6 bases). Trimming left V 5 bases short and J 4 bases short, with 17 bases between. The CDR3 spans 15 residues. The germline V gene encodes CDR1 GTSNPN and CDR2 SVGIG (reference sequence). CDR3 coding DNA: TGTGCCTGGGGTTTGGGGACACCTGTTAATGAAAAACTGTTTTTT. Amino acid sequence: CAWGLGTPVNEKLFF.